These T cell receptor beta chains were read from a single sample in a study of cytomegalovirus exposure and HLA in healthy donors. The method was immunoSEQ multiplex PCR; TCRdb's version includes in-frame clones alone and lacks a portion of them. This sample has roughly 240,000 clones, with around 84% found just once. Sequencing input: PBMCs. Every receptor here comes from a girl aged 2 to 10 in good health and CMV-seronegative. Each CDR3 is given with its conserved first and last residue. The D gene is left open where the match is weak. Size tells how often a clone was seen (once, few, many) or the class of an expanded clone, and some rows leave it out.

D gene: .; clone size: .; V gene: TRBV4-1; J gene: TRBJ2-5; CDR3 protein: CASSQGVGVGETQYF; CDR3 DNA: TGCGCCAGCAGCCAAGGAGTCGGGGTGGGAGAGACCCAGTACTTC
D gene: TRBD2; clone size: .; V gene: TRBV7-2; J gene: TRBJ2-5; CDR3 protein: CASSLTREGGPQYF; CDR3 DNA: TGTGCCAGCAGCTTAACGCGGGAGGGCGGACCCCAGTACTTC
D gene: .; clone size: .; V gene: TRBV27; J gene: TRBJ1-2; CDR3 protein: CASSLRARGGVTRGYTF; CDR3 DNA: TGTGCCAGCAGTTTACGAGCCCGAGGGGGGGTAACGAGGGGCTACACCTTC
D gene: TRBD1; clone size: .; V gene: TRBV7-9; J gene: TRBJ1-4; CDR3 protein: CSSSLGQGTTNEKLFF; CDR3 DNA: TGTTCCAGCAGCTTAGGACAGGGGACAACTAATGAAAAACTGTTTTTT
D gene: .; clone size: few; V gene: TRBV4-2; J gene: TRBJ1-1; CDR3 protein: CASSQNWANTEAFF; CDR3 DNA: TGTGCCAGCAGCCAAAACTGGGCGAACACTGAAGCTTTCTTT
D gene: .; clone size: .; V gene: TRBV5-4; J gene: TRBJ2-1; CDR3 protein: CASSSGGNEQFF; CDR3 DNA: TGTGCCAGCAGCTCTGGAGGGAATGAGCAGTTCTTC
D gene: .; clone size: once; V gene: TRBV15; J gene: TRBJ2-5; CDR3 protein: CATSRGAQETQYF; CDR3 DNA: TGTGCCACCAGCAGGGGGGCCCAAGAGACCCAGTACTTC
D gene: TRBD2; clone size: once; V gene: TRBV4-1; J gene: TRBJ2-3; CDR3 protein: CASSHLLASGRDTQYF; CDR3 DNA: TGCGCCAGCAGCCACCTCCTGGCTAGCGGGAGGGATACGCAGTATTTT
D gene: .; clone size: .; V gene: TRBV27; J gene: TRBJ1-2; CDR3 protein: CASSDTGLYGYTF; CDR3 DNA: TGTGCCAGCAGTGATACAGGGCTCTATGGCTACACCTTC
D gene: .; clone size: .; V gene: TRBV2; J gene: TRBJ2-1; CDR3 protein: CASRGGNEQFF; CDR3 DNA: TGTGCCAGCAGAGGAGGCAATGAGCAGTTCTTC
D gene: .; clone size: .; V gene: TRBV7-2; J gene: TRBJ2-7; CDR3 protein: CASSLRAGPPYEQYF; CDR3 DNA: TGTGCCAGCAGCTTAAGGGCAGGGCCACCCTACGAGCAGTACTTC
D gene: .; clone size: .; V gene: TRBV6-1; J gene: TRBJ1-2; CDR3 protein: CASNPRQVHQGGYTF; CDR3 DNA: TGTGCCAGCAACCCAAGACAGGTGCACCAGGGAGGCTACACCTTC
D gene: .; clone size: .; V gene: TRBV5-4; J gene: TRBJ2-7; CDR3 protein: CASSLAAFGSYEQYF; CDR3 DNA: TGTGCCAGCAGCTTGGCAGCGTTTGGGTCCTACGAGCAGTACTTC
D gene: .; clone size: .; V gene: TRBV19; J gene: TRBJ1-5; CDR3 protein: CASSQTGIGQPQHF; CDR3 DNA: TGTGCCAGTAGCCAAACAGGGATCGGTCAGCCCCAGCATTTT
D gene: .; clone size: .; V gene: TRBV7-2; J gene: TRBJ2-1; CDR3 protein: CASSSRDSEWGSYNEQFF; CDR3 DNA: TGTGCCAGCAGCTCCCGGGACTCGGAGTGGGGCTCCTACAATGAGCAGTTCTTC
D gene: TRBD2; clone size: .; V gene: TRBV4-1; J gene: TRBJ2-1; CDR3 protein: CASSQTSGVILTRFF; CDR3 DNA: TGCGCCAGCAGCCAGACTAGCGGGGTCATTCTAACGAGGTTCTTC
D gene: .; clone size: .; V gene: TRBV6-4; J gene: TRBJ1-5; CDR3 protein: CASSDFVNQPQHF; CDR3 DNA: TGTGCCAGCAGTGACTTCGTAAATCAGCCCCAGCATTTT
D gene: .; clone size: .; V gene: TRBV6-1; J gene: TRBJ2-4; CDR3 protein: CASSDATRTAAKNIQYF; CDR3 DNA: TGTGCCAGCAGTGACGCCACTAGAACGGCGGCCAAAAACATTCAGTACTTC
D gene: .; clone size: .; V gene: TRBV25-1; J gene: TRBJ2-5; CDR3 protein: CASSERGGREETQYF; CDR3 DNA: TGTGCCAGCAGTGAAAGGGGGGGGAGGGAAGAGACCCAGTACTTC
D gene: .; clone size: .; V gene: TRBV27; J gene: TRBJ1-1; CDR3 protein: CASRLGGYTEAFF; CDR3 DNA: TGTGCCAGCAGGCTGGGGGGGTACACTGAAGCTTTCTTT
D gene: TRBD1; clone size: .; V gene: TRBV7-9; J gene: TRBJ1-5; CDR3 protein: CASSLDPGQGWNQPQHF; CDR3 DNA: TGTGCCAGCAGCTTAGACCCGGGACAGGGGTGGAATCAGCCCCAGCATTTT
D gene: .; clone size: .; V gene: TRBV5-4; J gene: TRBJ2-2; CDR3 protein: CASSFLSGATGELFF; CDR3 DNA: TGTGCCAGCAGCTTTCTCTCGGGAGCCACCGGGGAGCTGTTTTTT
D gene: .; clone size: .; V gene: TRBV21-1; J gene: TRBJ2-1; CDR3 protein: CASSNPTSGGFNEQFF; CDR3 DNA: TGTGCCAGCAGCAACCCCACTAGCGGGGGATTCAATGAGCAGTTCTTC
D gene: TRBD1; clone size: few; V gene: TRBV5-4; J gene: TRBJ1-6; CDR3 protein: CASSLSGQGTSPLHF; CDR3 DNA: TGTGCCAGCAGCTTGTCCGGACAGGGGACTTCACCCCTCCACTTT
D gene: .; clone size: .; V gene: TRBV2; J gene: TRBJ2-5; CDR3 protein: CASSSWGGKETQYF; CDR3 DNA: TGTGCCAGCAGCTCTTGGGGGGGCAAAGAGACCCAGTACTTC
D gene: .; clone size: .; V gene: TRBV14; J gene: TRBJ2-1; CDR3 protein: CASSQEGNRVLYNEQFF; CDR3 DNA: TGTGCCAGCAGCCAAGAGGGAAACAGGGTGCTCTACAATGAGCAGTTCTTC
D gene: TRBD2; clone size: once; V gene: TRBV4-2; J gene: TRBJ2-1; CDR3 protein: CASSQTSGEYNEQFF; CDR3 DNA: TGTGCCAGCAGCCAAACTAGCGGGGAGTACAATGAGCAGTTCTTC
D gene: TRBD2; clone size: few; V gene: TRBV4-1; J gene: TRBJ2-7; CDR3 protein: CASSPGLAVSYEQYF; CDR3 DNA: TGCGCCAGCAGCCCGGGACTAGCGGTGTCCTACGAGCAGTACTTC
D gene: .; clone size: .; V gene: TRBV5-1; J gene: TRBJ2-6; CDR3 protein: CASSARTASGANVLTF; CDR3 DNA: TGCGCCAGCAGCGCCCGGACAGCTTCTGGGGCCAACGTCCTGACTTTC
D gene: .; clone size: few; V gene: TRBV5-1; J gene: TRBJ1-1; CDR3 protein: CASSLGAVNTEAFF; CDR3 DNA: TGCGCCAGCAGCTTGGGGGCAGTGAACACTGAAGCTTTCTTT
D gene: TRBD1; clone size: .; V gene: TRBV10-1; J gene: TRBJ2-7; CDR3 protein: CASSEIRDRGQEQYF; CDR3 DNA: TGCGCCAGCAGTGAGATCCGGGACAGGGGCCAAGAGCAGTACTTC
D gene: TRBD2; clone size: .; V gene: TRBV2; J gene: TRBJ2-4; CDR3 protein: CASRIAGVAKNIQYF; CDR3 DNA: TGTGCCAGCAGGATAGCGGGGGTAGCCAAAAACATTCAGTACTTC
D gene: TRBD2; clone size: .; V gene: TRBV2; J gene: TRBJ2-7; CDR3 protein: CATRAGGPNEQYF; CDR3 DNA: TGTGCCACCCGAGCGGGAGGGCCGAACGAGCAGTACTTC
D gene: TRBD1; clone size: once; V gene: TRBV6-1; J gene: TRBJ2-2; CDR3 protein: CASRDRGLGTGELFF; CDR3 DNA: TGTGCCAGCAGAGACAGGGGGCTCGGCACCGGGGAGCTGTTTTTT
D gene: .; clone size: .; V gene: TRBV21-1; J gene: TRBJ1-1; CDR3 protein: CASSEKSPEGEGTEAFF; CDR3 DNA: TGTGCCAGCAGCGAAAAATCCCCTGAAGGGGAGGGCACTGAAGCTTTCTTT
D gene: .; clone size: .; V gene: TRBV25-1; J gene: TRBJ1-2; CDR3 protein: CASSEVVRDNYGYTF; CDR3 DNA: TGTGCCAGCAGTGAAGTCGTCAGGGATAACTATGGCTACACCTTC
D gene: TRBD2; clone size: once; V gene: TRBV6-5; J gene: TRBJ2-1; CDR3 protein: CAGTSGYNEQFF; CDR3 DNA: TGTGCCGGGACTAGCGGGTACAATGAGCAGTTCTTC
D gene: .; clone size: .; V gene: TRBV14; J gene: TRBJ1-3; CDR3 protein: CASSQWETLSGNTIYF; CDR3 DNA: TGTGCCAGCAGCCAATGGGAGACCCTCTCTGGAAACACCATATATTTT
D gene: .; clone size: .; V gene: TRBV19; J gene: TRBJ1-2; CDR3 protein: CASSIGTAYGYTF; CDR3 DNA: TGTGCCAGTAGTATTGGGACTGCCTATGGCTACACCTTC
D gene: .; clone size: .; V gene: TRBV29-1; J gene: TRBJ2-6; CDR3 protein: CSVAGSGANVLTF; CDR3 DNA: TGCAGCGTTGCAGGGTCCGGGGCCAACGTCCTGACTTTC
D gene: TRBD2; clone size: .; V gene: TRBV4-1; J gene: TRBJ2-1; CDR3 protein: CASSQALAGIYNEQFF; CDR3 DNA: TGCGCCAGCAGCCAAGCACTAGCGGGGATCTACAATGAGCAGTTCTTC
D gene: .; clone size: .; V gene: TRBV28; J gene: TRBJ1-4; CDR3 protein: CASSLEGGHEKLFF; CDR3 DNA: TGTGCCAGCAGTTTAGAGGGAGGGCATGAAAAACTGTTTTTT
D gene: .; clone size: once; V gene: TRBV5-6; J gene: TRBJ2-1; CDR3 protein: CASSLEPGGEQFF; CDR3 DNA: TGTGCCAGCAGCTTGGAACCGGGGGGCGAGCAGTTCTTC
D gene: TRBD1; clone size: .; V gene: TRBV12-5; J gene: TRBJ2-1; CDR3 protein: CASGLADRAGGQFF; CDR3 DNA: TGTGCTAGTGGTTTGGCTGACAGGGCCGGTGGGCAGTTCTTC
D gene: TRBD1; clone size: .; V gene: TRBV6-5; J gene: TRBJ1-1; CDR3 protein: CASSYSRQGPPEAFF; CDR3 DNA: TGTGCCAGCAGTTACTCCAGACAGGGCCCTCCTGAAGCTTTCTTT
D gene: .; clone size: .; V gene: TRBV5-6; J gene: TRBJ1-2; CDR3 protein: CASSLRVSTDTYNYGYTF; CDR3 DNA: TGTGCCAGCAGCTTGAGGGTGTCGACAGATACTTATAACTATGGCTACACCTTC
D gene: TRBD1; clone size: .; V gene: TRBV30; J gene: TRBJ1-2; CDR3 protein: CAWNRDRHYGYTF; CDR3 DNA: TGTGCCTGGAACAGGGACAGGCACTATGGCTACACCTTC
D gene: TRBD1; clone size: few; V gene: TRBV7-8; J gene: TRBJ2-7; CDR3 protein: CASSLGQETYGQYF; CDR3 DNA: TGTGCCAGCAGCTTGGGACAGGAGACCTACGGGCAGTACTTC
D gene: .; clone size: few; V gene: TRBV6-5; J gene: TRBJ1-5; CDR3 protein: CASSQNSNQPQHF; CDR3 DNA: TGTGCCAGCAGCCAGAATAGCAATCAGCCCCAGCATTTT
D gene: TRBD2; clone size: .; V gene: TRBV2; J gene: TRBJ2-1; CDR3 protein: CASNREGGYNEQFF; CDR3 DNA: TGTGCCAGCAACCGGGAGGGAGGCTACAATGAGCAGTTCTTC
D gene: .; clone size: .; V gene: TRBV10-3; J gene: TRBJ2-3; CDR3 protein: CAISERGRGTDTQYF; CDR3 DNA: TGTGCCATCAGTGAGCGGGGCAGGGGAACAGATACGCAGTATTTT
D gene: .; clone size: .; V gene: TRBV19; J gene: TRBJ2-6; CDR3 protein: CASSIGLFSGANVLTF; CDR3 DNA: TGTGCCAGTAGTATTGGACTGTTCTCTGGGGCCAACGTCCTGACTTTC
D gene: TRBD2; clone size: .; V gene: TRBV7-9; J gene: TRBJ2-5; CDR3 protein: CASSRRTSGRVDYQETQYF; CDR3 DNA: TGTGCCAGCAGCCGGAGGACTAGCGGGAGGGTGGATTACCAAGAGACCCAGTACTTC
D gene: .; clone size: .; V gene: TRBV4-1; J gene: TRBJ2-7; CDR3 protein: CASSRGVGLSSYEQYF; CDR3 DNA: TGCGCCAGCAGCCGCGGCGTGGGACTCAGCTCCTACGAGCAGTACTTC
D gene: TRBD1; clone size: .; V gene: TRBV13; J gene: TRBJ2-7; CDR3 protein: CASSSLRQGALEQYF; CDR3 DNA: TGTGCCAGCAGCTCCCTACGACAGGGGGCGCTCGAGCAGTACTTC
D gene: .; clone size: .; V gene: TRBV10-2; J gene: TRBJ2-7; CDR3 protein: CASSGSTGLYEQYF; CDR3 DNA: TGCGCCAGCAGTGGGTCGACAGGCCTCTACGAGCAGTACTTC